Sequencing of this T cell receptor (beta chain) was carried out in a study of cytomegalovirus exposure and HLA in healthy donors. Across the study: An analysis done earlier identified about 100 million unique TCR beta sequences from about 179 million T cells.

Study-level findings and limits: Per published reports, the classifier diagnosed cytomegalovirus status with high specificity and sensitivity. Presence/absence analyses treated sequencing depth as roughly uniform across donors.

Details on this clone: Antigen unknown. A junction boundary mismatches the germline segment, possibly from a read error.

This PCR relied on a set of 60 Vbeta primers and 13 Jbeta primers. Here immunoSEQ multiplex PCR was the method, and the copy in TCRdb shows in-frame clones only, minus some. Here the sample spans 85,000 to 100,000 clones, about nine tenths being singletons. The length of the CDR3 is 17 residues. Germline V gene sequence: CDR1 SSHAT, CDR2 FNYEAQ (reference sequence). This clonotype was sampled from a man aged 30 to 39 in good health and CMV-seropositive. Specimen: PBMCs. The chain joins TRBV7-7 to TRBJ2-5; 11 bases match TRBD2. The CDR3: CASSFGGASGRLETQYF. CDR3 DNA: TGTGCTAGCAGCTTCGGGGGGGCTAGCGGGAGGTTAGAGACCCAGTACTTC.